These 25 T cell receptor beta chains originate from one sample sequenced in a study of T cell changes during pregnancy in multiple sclerosis. Sequencing was performed with immunoSEQ multiplex PCR; in TCRdb, only in-frame clones are kept and a portion is missing. The sample shows 36,000 or so clones, more than 75% of them seen only once. Sequences were derived from CD4+ T cells from peripheral blood mononuclear cells, sampled in the first trimester of pregnancy. The receptors shown here come from a female donor with multiple sclerosis, enrolled in a pregnancy study.

The chain couples TRBV11-2 to TRBJ2-5; D might be TRBD1 (6 bases). This CDR3 contains 14 residues. Per the germline V gene, CDR1 is SGHAT and CDR2 is FQNNGV. With 5 bases removed from V and 4 bases from J, the gap between germline ends came to 14 bases. The CDR3 is CASSTRDTAETQYF. The CDR3 DNA reads TGTGCCAGCAGCACACGGGACACAGCAGAGACCCAGTACTTC. Combining the CDR3 with reference TRBV11-2 and TRBJ2-5 gives the whole variable domain EAGVAQSPRYKIIEKRQSVAFWCNPISGHATLYWYQQILGQGPKLLIQFQNNGVVDDSQLPKDRFSAERLKGVDSTLKIQPAKLEDSAVYLCASSTRDTAETQYFGPGTRLLVL.

The chain is built from TRBV5-1 and TRBJ1-1, with D tentatively TRBD1 (6 bases). Germline loops: CDR1 SGHRS, CDR2 YFSETQ. The V and J ends lost 1 base and 3 bases respectively, with 16 bases between them. The CDR3 consists of 16 residues. The CDR3 here is CASSLLGGAQDTEAFF. The CDR3 bases are TGCGCCAGCAGCTTGCTCGGGGGGGCGCAGGACACTGAAGCTTTCTTT.

This clone was found once. As DNA, the CDR3 is TGTGCCAGCAGCTCCACCCCGGCGGGACCCTACGAGCAGTACTTC. This translates into CASSSTPAGPYEQYF. The rearrangement links TRBV7-2 to TRBJ2-7; TRBD2 might be the D (6 bases). V lost 4 bases and J 2 bases, leaving 15 bases between the germline ends. The CDR3 length is 15 residues. In germline, CDR1 is SGHTA, CDR2 FQGNSA.

This chain joins TRBV28 and TRBJ2-7; TRBD2 aligns across 9 bases. The CDR3 covers 16 residues. The V gene's germline CDR1 is MDHEN and CDR2 SYDVKM. V shed 2 bases, J shed 3 bases, and the junction held 8 bases outside the gene matches. DNA of the CDR3: TGTGCCAGCAGTTTAGGACGAGCGGGAGGTAGCTACGAGCAGTACTTC. It yields the protein CASSLGRAGGSYEQYF.

This clone appeared once. The chain couples TRBV5-6 to TRBJ2-7; 10 bases fit TRBD2. This CDR3 region has 17 residues. From germline, CDR1 is SGHDT and CDR2 YYEEEE. V shed 1 base and J 3 bases; nucleotides not matched to a gene: 10. The CDR3 is CASSLKSGRAGRYEQYF. In nucleotides, the CDR3 is TGTGCCAGCAGCTTGAAAAGCGGGAGGGCCGGGCGCTACGAGCAGTACTTC. Looking up the rest from reference TRBV5-6 and TRBJ2-7 gives the full variable domain: DAGVTQSPTHLIKTRGQQVTLRCSPKSGHDTVSWYQQALGQGPQFIFQYYEEEERQRGNFPDRFSGHQFPNYSSELNVNALLLGDSALYLCASSLKSGRAGRYEQYFGPGTRLTVT.

The DNA for the CDR3 is TGTGCCAGCAGCAAAACAGGGGGTAGGGCGAACACTGAAGCTTTCTTT. Its protein is CASSKTGGRANTEAFF. The chain couples TRBV7-8 to TRBJ1-1; 8 bases are a match to TRBD1. Germline CDR1 is SGHVS and CDR2 is FQNEAQ. The CDR3 sequence is 16 residues long. The ends lost 5 bases at V and 1 base at J; junction bases unmatched: 9.

The rearrangement links TRBV5-1 to TRBJ1-1; D perhaps matches TRBD1 (6 bases). V lost 0 bases, J lost 4 bases, and 13 bases lay in between. This CDR3 comprises 15 residues. Germline loops: CDR1 SGHRS, CDR2 YFSETQ. The CDR3 reads CASSLAGGRGTEAFF. DNA for the CDR3: TGCGCCAGCAGCTTGGCGGGGGGGCGGGGCACTGAAGCTTTCTTT.

This clone was found a few times. This chain uses TRBV6-1 with TRBJ2-7; 9 positions agree with TRBD1. The CDR3 has 14 amino acids. With 6 bases clipped from V and 1 base from J, the junction kept 4 bases outside the gene matches. The V gene's germline CDR1 is MNHNS and CDR2 SASEGT. Written as DNA, the CDR3 is TGTGCCAGCAGAACCGGGACAGGGTCCTACGAGCAGTACTTC. This translates into CASRTGTGSYEQYF.

This clone was seen once. The chain recombines TRBV30 with TRBJ1-5; 9 bases agree with TRBD1. Germline assignment: CDR1 GTSNPN and CDR2 SVGIG (reference sequence). The V gene end was trimmed by 2 bases and the J gene end by 8 bases; junction bases not matched to a gene: 4. This CDR3 is 13 amino acids long. The CDR3 region has the DNA TGTGCCTGGAGTCCGACAGGGGGGGAGCCCCAGCATTTT. Protein: CAWSPTGGEPQHF.

This chain uses TRBV29-1 with TRBJ2-5, with D tentatively TRBD1 (5 bases). The CDR3 sequence is 13 residues long. V was clipped by 3 bases and J by 5 bases, with 13 bases between them. In germline, CDR1 is SQVTM, CDR2 ANQGSEA. CDR3 residues: CSVDGAGAETQYF. In nucleotides, the CDR3 is TGCAGCGTTGATGGGGCAGGAGCGGAGACCCAGTACTTC.

CDR3 loop: CSASPPGAQYF. For the CDR3, the DNA is TGCAGTGCTAGCCCCCCCGGGGCCCAGTACTTC. This chain links TRBV20-1 with TRBJ2-5; D perhaps matches TRBD2 (5 bases). Germline V CDR1 and CDR2: DFQATT, SNEGSKA (reference sequence). V lost 3 bases, J lost 9 bases, and 11 bases lay in between. The CDR3 runs to 11 residues.

V usage is TRBV6-1 and J usage is TRBJ2-7; 9 bases agree with TRBD1. V was pared by 4 bases and J by 3 bases, with 13 bases of the junction left unmatched. CDR1 is MNHNS, CDR2 SASEGT, per germline. CDR3 size: 17 residues. CDR3 residues: CASSGPRRDRANYEQYF. CDR3 sequence (DNA): TGTGCCAGCAGTGGACCTAGAAGGGACAGGGCGAACTACGAGCAGTACTTC.

The chain joins TRBV5-4 to TRBJ2-7; 10 bases align to TRBD2. CDR3 length: 15 residues. Trimming cost V 4 bases and J 5 bases; bases outside gene matches: 9. The germline CDR1 and CDR2 sequences are SGHNT and YYREEE (reference sequence). The DNA of the CDR3 is TGTGCCAGCAGCGAGGGACTAGCGATAGATCACGAGCAGTACTTC. Translated, it gives CASSEGLAIDHEQYF.

This clone has a single count. The chain has TRBV6-6 and TRBJ2-7; 7 nucleotides align to TRBD1. V dropped 5 bases and J dropped 4; count of bases not matched to a gene: 8. The germline V gene encodes CDR1 MNHNY and CDR2 SVGAGI (reference sequence). The CDR3 covers 14 residues. CDR3: CASSPTGKSYEQYF. The CDR3 DNA follows: TGTGCCAGCAGTCCGACAGGGAAGTCGTACGAGCAGTACTTC.

The V call is TRBV6-1, the J call TRBJ1-3; D is ambiguous. The CDR3 totals 14 residues. Germline V gene sequence: CDR1 MNHNS, CDR2 SASEGT. V was shortened by 7 bases and J by 0 bases, with 10 bases between the two germline ends. The CDR3: CASKDTVSGNTIYF. The CDR3 nucleotides are TGTGCCAGCAAAGACACCGTCTCTGGAAACACCATATATTTT.

This clone was recorded a few times. This chain uses TRBV5-4 with TRBJ1-1; maybe TRBD1 (5 bases). The CDR3 loop spans 13 amino acids. The germline V gene has CDR1 SGHNT and CDR2 YYREEE (reference sequence). Trimming removed 4 bases from V and 0 bases from J, with 7 bases in between. The CDR3 region has the DNA TGTGCCAGCAGCCCGGACATGAACACTGAAGCTTTCTTT. Translating it yields CASSPDMNTEAFF.

The rearrangement joins TRBV6-1 to TRBJ2-1; 8 positions agree with TRBD1. Germline V gives CDR1 MNHNS, CDR2 SASEGT. J lost 3 bases, V lost 2 bases, and 3 bases had no gene match. The CDR3 spans 15 residues. CDR3 DNA sequence: TGTGCCAGCAGTGAACTACAGGGGGGCTACAATGAGCAGTTCTTC. It translates to CASSELQGGYNEQFF.

The CDR3 loop reads CSARQAYEQYF. The DNA of the CDR3 is TGCAGCGCCCGACAGGCGTACGAGCAGTACTTC. V is TRBV29-1 and J is TRBJ2-7, with D possibly TRBD1 on 6 matching bases. V lost 7 bases to trimming and J lost 4 bases, with 11 bases between them. This CDR3 region has 11 residues. The germline CDR1 and CDR2 sequences are SQVTM and ANQGSEA.

The chain has TRBV11-2 and TRBJ2-5; 11 bases agree with TRBD2. The CDR3 is 16 residues long. With 1 base clipped from V and 7 bases from J, the junction kept 8 bases outside the gene matches. Germline CDR1 SGHAT, CDR2 FQNNGV. CDR3 sequence reads: CASSLGSGRALGTQYF. In nucleotides, the CDR3 is TGTGCCAGCAGCTTAGGTAGCGGGAGGGCCTTAGGGACCCAGTACTTC.

The chain combines TRBV5-6 with TRBJ2-5, with D possibly TRBD2 on 6 matching bases. V was clipped by 2 bases and J by 2 bases, with 10 bases between them. This CDR3 has 14 residues. Germline V gene data show CDR1 as SGHDT and CDR2 as YYEEEE. The DNA for the CDR3 is TGTGCCAGCAGCTTTAGCGGTTCTCAAGAGACCCAGTACTTC. Amino acid sequence: CASSFSGSQETQYF.

This chain connects TRBV28 to TRBJ1-2; the match to TRBD1 covers 12 bases. CDR1 and CDR2 (germline): MDHEN, SYDVKM. The length of the CDR3 is 14 residues. The V segment lost 6 bases and the J segment 9 bases; nucleotides outside the gene matches: 8. The CDR3 sequence: CASRPGTGGSSYTF. The CDR3 bases are TGTGCCAGCAGGCCCGGGACAGGGGGCAGCAGCTACACCTTC.

V gene TRBV9 combines with J gene TRBJ2-3, with 10 bases aligning to TRBD2. The CDR3 runs to 18 residues. Trimming at V came to 3 bases and at J to 6 bases, leaving 16 bases not matched to a gene. Germline V gene lookup returns CDR1 SGDLS and CDR2 YYNGEE. CDR3 nucleotide sequence: TGTGCCAGCAGCGCTGGGGCTTTGAGCGGGGGGGCTTCGGATACGCAGTATTTT. Translated, it gives CASSAGALSGGASDTQYF.

This clone was observed once. The chain combines TRBV5-5 with TRBJ1-2; 9 positions match TRBD1. Unmatched junction bases numbered 16, after V lost 4 bases and J lost 6 bases. The CDR3 covers 17 residues. Germline V gene sequence: CDR1 SGHKS, CDR2 YYEKEE (reference sequence). CDR3 in DNA: TGTGCCAGCAGCCGTAACGTGATGGGACAGGGATCGAATGGCTACACCTTC. As protein: CASSRNVMGQGSNGYTF.

The chain combines TRBV5-6 with TRBJ2-7; 8 positions match TRBD1. The CDR3 is 15 residues long. V shed 0 bases, J shed 0 bases, and the junction held 2 bases outside the gene matches. Germline V gene data show CDR1 as SGHDT and CDR2 as YYEEEE. The CDR3 DNA sequence: TGTGCCAGCAGCTTGGGACAGGGGCGCTCCTACGAGCAGTACTTC. Translated: CASSLGQGRSYEQYF.

J is TRBJ2-2 and V is TRBV19, with D perhaps matching TRBD1 (5 bases). From germline, CDR1 is LNHDA and CDR2 SQIVND (reference sequence). Trimming stripped 2 bases from V and 5 bases from J, with 9 bases between. The CDR3 length is 14 residues. The CDR3 DNA follows: TGTGCCAGTAGTATATTAGGGGAAACCGGGGAGCTGTTTTTT. It encodes CASSILGETGELFF.